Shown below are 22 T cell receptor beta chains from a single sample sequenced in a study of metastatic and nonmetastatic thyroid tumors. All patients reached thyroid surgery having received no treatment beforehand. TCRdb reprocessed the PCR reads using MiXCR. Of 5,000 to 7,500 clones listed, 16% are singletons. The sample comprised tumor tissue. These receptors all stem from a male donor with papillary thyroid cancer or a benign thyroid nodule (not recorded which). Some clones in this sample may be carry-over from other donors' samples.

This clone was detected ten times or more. The CDR3 DNA follows: TGCAGTGTTCTCCCACAGGGGGCAACCAAAAACATTCAGTACTTC. As protein: CSVLPQGATKNIQYF. The chain recombines TRBV20-1 with TRBJ2-4; 9 bases align to TRBD1. The CDR3 totals 15 residues. Germline V gives CDR1 DFQATT, CDR2 SNEGSKA (reference sequence). With V trimmed by 7 bases and J by 2 bases, 9 bases remained unmatched.

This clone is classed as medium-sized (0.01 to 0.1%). CDR3 sequence (DNA): TGTGCCTGGAGTGAAGATGTGGGCGGCTACACCTTC. It yields the protein CAWSEDVGGYTF. The gene calls are TRBV30 and TRBJ1-2, with unresolved D. The germline V gene has CDR1 GTSNPN and CDR2 SVGIG (reference sequence). The CDR3 contains 12 residues. V dropped 1 base and J dropped 8 bases, with 11 bases sitting between them.

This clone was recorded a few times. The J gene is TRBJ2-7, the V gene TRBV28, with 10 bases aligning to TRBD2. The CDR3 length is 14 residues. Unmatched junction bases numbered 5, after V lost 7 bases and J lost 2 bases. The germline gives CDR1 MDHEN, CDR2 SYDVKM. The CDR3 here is CASTVGTSAYEQYF. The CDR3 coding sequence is TGTGCCAGCACCGTAGGGACTAGCGCCTACGAGCAGTACTTC.

CDR3 in DNA: TGTGCCAGCAGCTTAGGGGTTAGCGGGAGATTGGCTGAGCAGTTCTTC. Residues: CASSLGVSGRLAEQFF. The V and J genes are TRBV11-2 and TRBJ2-1; 9 bases fit TRBD2. V lost 1 base, J lost 9 bases, and 10 bases stayed unmatched. This CDR3 comprises 16 residues. In germline, CDR1 is SGHAT, CDR2 FQNNGV. The complete variable domain, with remaining parts taken from reference TRBV11-2 and TRBJ2-1, reads EAGVAQSPRYKIIEKRQSVAFWCNPISGHATLYWYQQILGQGPKLLIQFQNNGVVDDSQLPKDRFSAERLKGVDSTLKIQPAKLEDSAVYLCASSLGVSGRLAEQFFGPGTRLTVL.

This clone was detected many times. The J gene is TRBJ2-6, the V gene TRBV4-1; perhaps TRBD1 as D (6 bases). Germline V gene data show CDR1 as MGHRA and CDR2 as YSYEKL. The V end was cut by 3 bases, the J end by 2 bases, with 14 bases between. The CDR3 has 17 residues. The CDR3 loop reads CASSQLQGFPGANVLTF. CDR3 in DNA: TGCGCCAGCAGCCAGTTACAGGGATTCCCTGGGGCCAACGTCCTGACTTTC.

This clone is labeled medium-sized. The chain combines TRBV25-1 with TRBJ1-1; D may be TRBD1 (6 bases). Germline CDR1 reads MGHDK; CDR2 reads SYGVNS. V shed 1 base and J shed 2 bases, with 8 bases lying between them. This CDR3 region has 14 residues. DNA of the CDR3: TGTGCCAGCAGTGAATTGGACAGTAACACTGAAGCTTTCTTT. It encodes CASSELDSNTEAFF.

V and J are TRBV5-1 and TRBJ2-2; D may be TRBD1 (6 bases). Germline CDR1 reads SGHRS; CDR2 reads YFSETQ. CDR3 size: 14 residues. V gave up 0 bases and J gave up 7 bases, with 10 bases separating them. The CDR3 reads CASSLDREDGELFF. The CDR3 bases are TGCGCCAGCAGCTTGGACAGGGAAGACGGGGAGCTGTTTTTT.

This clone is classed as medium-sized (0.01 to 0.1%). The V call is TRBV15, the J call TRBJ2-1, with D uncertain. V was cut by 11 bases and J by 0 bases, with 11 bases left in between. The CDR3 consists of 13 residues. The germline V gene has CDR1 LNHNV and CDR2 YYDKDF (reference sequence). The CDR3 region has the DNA TGTGCCGTCCAGGAGAGCTCCTACAATGAGCAGTTCTTC. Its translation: CAVQESSYNEQFF.

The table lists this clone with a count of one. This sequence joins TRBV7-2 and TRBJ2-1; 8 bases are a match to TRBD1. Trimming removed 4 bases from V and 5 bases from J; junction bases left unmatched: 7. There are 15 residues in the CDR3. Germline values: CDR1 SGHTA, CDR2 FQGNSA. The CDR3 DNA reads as TGTGCCAGCAGCTCAGCCCGACAGGGGAACAATGAGCAGTTCTTC. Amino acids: CASSSARQGNNEQFF.

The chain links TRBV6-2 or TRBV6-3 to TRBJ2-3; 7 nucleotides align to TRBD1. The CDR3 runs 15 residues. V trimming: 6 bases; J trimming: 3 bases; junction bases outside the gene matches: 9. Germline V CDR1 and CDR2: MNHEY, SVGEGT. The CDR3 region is CASSLDRDGTDTQYF. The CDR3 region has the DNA TGTGCCAGCAGCCTCGACAGGGACGGGACAGATACGCAGTATTTT.

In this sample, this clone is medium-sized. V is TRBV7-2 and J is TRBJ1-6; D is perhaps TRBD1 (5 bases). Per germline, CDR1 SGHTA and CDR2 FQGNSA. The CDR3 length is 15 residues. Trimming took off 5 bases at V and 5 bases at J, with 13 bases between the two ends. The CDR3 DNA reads TGTGCCAGCAGCCTACTGGGACTAAATAATTCACCCCTCCACTTT. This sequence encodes CASSLLGLNNSPLHF.

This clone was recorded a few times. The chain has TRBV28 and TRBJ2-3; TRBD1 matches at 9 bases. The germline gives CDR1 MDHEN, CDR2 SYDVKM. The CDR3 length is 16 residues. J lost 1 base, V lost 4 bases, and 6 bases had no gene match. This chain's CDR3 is CASSSTGTGRTDTQYF. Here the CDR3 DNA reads TGTGCCAGCAGTTCTACCGGGACAGGGCGCACAGATACGCAGTATTTT. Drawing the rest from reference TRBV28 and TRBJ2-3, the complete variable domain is DVKVTQSSRYLVKRTGEKVFLECVQDMDHENMFWYRQDPGLGLRLIYFSYDVKMKEKGDIPEGYSVSREKKERFSLILESASTNQTSMYLCASSSTGTGRTDTQYFGPGTRLTVL.

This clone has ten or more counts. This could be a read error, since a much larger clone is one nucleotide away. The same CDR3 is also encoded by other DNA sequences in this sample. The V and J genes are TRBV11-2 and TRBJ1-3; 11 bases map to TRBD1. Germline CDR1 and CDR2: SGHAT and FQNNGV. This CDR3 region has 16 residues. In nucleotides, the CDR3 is TGTGCCAGCAGCTTAGGGACAGGGGGCCTTGGAAACACTATATATTTT. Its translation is CASSLGTGGLGNTIYF.

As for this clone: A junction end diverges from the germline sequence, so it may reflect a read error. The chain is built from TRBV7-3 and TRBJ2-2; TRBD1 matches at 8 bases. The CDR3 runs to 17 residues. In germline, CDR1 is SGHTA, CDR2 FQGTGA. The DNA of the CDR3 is TGTGCCAGCAGCTTAAACGGATGGACAGGGAACACCGGGGAGCCGTTTTTT. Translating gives CASSLNGWTGNTGEPFF.

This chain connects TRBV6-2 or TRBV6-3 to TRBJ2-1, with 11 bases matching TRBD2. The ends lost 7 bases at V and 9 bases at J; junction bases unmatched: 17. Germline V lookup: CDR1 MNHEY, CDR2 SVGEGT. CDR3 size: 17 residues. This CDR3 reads CASTPTGKSSGRSEQFF. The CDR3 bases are TGTGCCAGCACCCCAACCGGTAAATCTAGCGGGAGGAGTGAGCAGTTCTTC.

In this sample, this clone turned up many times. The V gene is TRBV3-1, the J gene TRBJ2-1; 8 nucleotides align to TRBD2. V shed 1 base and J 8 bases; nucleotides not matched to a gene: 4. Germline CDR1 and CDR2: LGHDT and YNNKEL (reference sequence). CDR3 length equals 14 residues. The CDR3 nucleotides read TGTGCCAGCAGCCAAGGGCTAGCGGGTTATGAGCAGTTCTTC. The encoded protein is CASSQGLAGYEQFF.

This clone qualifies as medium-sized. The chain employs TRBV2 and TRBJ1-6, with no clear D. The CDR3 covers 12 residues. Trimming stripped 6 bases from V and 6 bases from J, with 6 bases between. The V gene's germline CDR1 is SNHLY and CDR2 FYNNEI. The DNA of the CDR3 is TGTGCCAGCAGGACATTTAATTCACCCCTCCACTTT. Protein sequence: CASRTFNSPLHF.

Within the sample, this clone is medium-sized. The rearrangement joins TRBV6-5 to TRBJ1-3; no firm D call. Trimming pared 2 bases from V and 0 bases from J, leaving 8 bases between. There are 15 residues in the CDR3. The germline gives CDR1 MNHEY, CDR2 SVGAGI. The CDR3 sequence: CASSYLESSGNTIYF. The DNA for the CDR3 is TGTGCCAGCAGTTACCTGGAGAGCTCTGGAAACACCATATATTTT.

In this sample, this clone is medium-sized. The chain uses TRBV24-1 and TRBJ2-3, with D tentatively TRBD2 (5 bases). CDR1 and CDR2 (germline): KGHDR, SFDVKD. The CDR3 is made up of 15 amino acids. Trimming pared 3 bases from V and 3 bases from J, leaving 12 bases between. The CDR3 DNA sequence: TGTGCCACCAGTGATCCACTCCGGGGAACAGATACGCAGTATTTT. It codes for CATSDPLRGTDTQYF.

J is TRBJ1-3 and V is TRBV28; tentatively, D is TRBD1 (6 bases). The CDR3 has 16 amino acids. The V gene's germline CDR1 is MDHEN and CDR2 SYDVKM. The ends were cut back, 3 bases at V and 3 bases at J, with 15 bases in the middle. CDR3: CASSLVRGGLGNTIYF. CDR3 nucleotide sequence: TGTGCCAGCAGTTTGGTCCGGGGGGGCCTTGGAAACACCATATATTTT.

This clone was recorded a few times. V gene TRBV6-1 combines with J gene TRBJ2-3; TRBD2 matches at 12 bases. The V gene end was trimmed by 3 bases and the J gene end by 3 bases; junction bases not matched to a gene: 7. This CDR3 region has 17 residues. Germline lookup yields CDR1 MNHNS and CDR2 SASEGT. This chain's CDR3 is CASSETTSGRNTDTQYF. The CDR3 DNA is TGTGCCAGCAGTGAGACGACTAGCGGGAGAAATACAGATACGCAGTATTTT.

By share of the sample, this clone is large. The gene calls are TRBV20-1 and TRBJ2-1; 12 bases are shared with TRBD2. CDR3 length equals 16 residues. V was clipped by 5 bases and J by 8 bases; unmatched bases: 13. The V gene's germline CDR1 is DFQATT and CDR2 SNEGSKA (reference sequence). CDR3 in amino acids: CSAEIPASGRVYEQFF. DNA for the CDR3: TGCAGTGCTGAGATCCCGGCTAGCGGGAGGGTGTATGAGCAGTTCTTC.